Listed below are T cell receptor beta chains from one sample, sequenced in a study of blood T cells in healthy people across ages. MiXCR was run by TCRdb on the 5' RACE reads, yielding one entry per CDR3 protein. The sample lists approximately 1,700,000 distinct CDR3 sequences; around 42% were seen once. Sequences were obtained from blood. These receptors all come from a human donor in good health. Both conserved end residues are part of each CDR3. The D gene is left open where the match is weak. Size is omitted from some rows. Given values are once, few, many or a class for expanded clones.

D gene: -
CDR3 length: 15
clone size: -
V gene: TRBV12-3/TRBV12-4
J gene: TRBJ1-4
CDR3 protein: CASSPRRPLGEKLFF
CDR3 DNA: TGTGCCAGCAGTCCGCGACGGCCCCTTGGTGAAAAACTGTTTTTT

D gene: -
CDR3 length: 15
clone size: few
V gene: TRBV5-1
J gene: TRBJ2-5
CDR3 protein: CASSLVVGDQETQYF
CDR3 DNA: TGCGCCAGCAGCTTGGTGGTCGGGGACCAAGAGACCCAGTACTTC

D gene: -
CDR3 length: 14
clone size: -
V gene: TRBV5-1
J gene: TRBJ2-4
CDR3 protein: CASSLTHGGNIQYF
CDR3 DNA: TGCGCCAGCAGCTTGACACACGGAGGGAACATTCAGTACTTC

D gene: -
CDR3 length: 14
clone size: -
V gene: TRBV2
J gene: TRBJ2-7
CDR3 protein: CASHSQGPRYEQYF
CDR3 DNA: TGTGCCAGCCATTCACAGGGACCTAGGTACGAGCAGTACTTC

D gene: TRBD1
CDR3 length: 17
clone size: -
V gene: TRBV7-2
J gene: TRBJ1-5
CDR3 protein: CASSLASVGGGNQPQHF
CDR3 DNA: TGTGCCAGCAGCTTAGCCTCAGTAGGGGGCGGCAATCAGCCCCAGCATTTT

D gene: -
CDR3 length: 17
clone size: few
V gene: TRBV15
J gene: TRBJ1-5
CDR3 protein: CATSRDRWADSNQPQHF
CDR3 DNA: TGTGCCACCAGCAGAGATAGGTGGGCCGATAGCAATCAGCCCCAGCATTTT

D gene: -
CDR3 length: 16
clone size: few
V gene: TRBV7-3
J gene: TRBJ2-6
CDR3 protein: CASSSLIGSGANVLTF
CDR3 DNA: TGTGCCAGCAGCTCCCTGATTGGCTCTGGGGCCAACGTCCTGACTTTC

D gene: -
CDR3 length: 13
clone size: once
V gene: TRBV10-3
J gene: TRBJ1-1
CDR3 protein: CAISDGRAGEAFF
CDR3 DNA: TGTGCCATCAGTGATGGGAGGGCCGGCGAAGCTTTCTTT

D gene: TRBD1
CDR3 length: 14
clone size: few
V gene: TRBV20-1
J gene: TRBJ1-2
CDR3 protein: CSADRQGLNYGYTF
CDR3 DNA: TGCAGTGCCGATAGACAGGGACTAAACTATGGCTACACCTTC

D gene: -
CDR3 length: 14
clone size: -
V gene: TRBV6-1
J gene: TRBJ2-7
CDR3 protein: CASVRTILPYEQYF
CDR3 DNA: TGTGCCAGCGTTCGGACAATCCTCCCTTACGAGCAGTACTTC

D gene: -
CDR3 length: 16
clone size: -
V gene: TRBV4-3
J gene: TRBJ2-1
CDR3 protein: CAGSPQRGGSAGEQFF
CDR3 DNA: TGCGCCGGCAGCCCACAAAGGGGCGGCAGCGCGGGTGAGCAGTTCTTC

D gene: TRBD1
CDR3 length: 13
clone size: -
V gene: TRBV20-1
J gene: TRBJ2-7
CDR3 protein: CSASPQGAYEQYF
CDR3 DNA: TGCAGTGCTAGTCCACAGGGGGCCTACGAGCAGTACTTC

D gene: -
CDR3 length: 17
clone size: once
V gene: TRBV29-1
J gene: TRBJ1-1
CDR3 protein: CSVDFGALKTGNTEAFF
CDR3 DNA: TGCAGCGTTGATTTTGGCGCCCTGAAAACGGGGAACACTGAAGCTTTCTTT

D gene: -
CDR3 length: 14
clone size: -
V gene: TRBV7-6
J gene: TRBJ2-7
CDR3 protein: CASCGDVACDEQYF
CDR3 DNA: TGTGCCAGCTGCGGGGACGTTGCGTGCGACGAGCAGTACTTC

D gene: -
CDR3 length: 14
clone size: few
V gene: TRBV9
J gene: TRBJ1-2
CDR3 protein: CASSVGDDDYGYTF
CDR3 DNA: TGTGCCAGCAGCGTGGGGGACGACGACTATGGCTACACCTTC

D gene: TRBD2
CDR3 length: 18
clone size: once
V gene: TRBV2
J gene: TRBJ2-1
CDR3 protein: CASSELAGVLGYYNEQFF
CDR3 DNA: TGTGCCAGCAGTGAACTAGCGGGGGTGTTAGGGTACTACAATGAGCAGTTCTTC

D gene: -
CDR3 length: 14
clone size: -
V gene: TRBV28
J gene: TRBJ1-5
CDR3 protein: CASSTPAGNQPQHF
CDR3 DNA: TGTGCCAGCAGTACCCCGGCTGGTAATCAGCCCCAGCATTTT

D gene: TRBD2
CDR3 length: 19
clone size: -
V gene: TRBV7-2
J gene: TRBJ2-3
CDR3 protein: CASSFQGPSGGPSTDTQYF
CDR3 DNA: TGTGCCAGCAGCTTTCAGGGCCCTAGCGGGGGGCCTAGCACAGATACGCAGTATTTT

D gene: -
CDR3 length: 14
clone size: many
V gene: TRBV5-1
J gene: TRBJ1-2
CDR3 protein: CASSLGFEHPGYTF
CDR3 DNA: TGCGCCAGCAGCTTGGGATTCGAACACCCTGGCTACACCTTC

D gene: TRBD2
CDR3 length: 14
clone size: -
V gene: TRBV20-1
J gene: TRBJ2-5
CDR3 protein: CSAMRGGEANEQYF
CDR3 DNA: TGCAGTGCTATGCGGGGGGGCGAAGCAAATGAGCAGTACTTC

D gene: -
CDR3 length: 14
clone size: many
V gene: TRBV10-3
J gene: TRBJ2-4
CDR3 protein: CAISETGGKNIQYF
CDR3 DNA: TGTGCCATCAGTGAAACTGGGGGGAAAAACATTCAGTACTTC

D gene: TRBD1
CDR3 length: 19
clone size: few
V gene: TRBV7-2
J gene: TRBJ1-1
CDR3 protein: CASSLFSGQGFIGNTEAFF
CDR3 DNA: TGTGCCAGCAGCTTATTTTCGGGACAGGGATTTATAGGAAACACTGAAGCTTTCTTT